This TCR beta chain originates from a study of T-cell reconstitution after alpha-beta-depleted transplantation in children (dated by TCRdb to about 2016). Study-wide context: Using TCR repertoire profiling, the study quantitatively followed how T-cell immune reconstitution unfolded in children after TCRalphabeta/CD19-depleted allogeneic hematopoietic cell transplantation.

This clonotype has a count of ten or more. What antigen it recognizes has not been identified. No base-level quality is on record; no much larger clone is a single base apart. V is clipped by 3 bases and J by 4 bases, and the sequence between their germline boundaries is 15 bases long. Spanning cysteine to phenylalanine, the CDR3 consists of 14 amino acids. Only CDR3 DNA remains: 42 bases, in frame from the first base. Sequences DFQATT (CDR1) and SNEGSKA (CDR2) are obtained from the germline V gene (reference sequence). The library relied on PCR. The sequencer was an Illumina HiSeq 2500. TCR library preparation used molecular barcoding, with unique molecular identifiers applied to normalize quantification of the TCRbeta repertoire. TCRdb passed the public sequencing reads through fastp at Q25 and MiXCR, retaining productive beta sequences. Identical CDR3 proteins give one entry, which carries the most common genes and DNA. The sample profile shows 600,000 to 700,000 distinct CDR3 sequences; roughly 17% of them were found once. The ten largest clones add up to approximately 1% of the sample.

The chain is made from TRBV20-1 and TRBJ1-2, with an unclear D gene assignment. The source material was PBMCs from the stem cell graft donor, sampled from the stem cell graft. This TCR came from a human donor who donated a stem cell graft to a child with acute myeloid leukemia. CDR3 loop: CSASREGEGYGYTF. Read as DNA, the sequence is TGCAGTGCTAGTAGGGAGGGCGAGGGCTATGGCTACACCTTC.